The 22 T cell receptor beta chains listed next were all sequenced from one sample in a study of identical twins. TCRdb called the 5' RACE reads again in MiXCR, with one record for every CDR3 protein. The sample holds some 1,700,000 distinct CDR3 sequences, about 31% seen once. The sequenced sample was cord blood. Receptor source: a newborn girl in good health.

The CDR3 spells CASSESKGLGNQPQHF. DNA for the CDR3: TGTGCCAGCAGTGAATCTAAGGGGCTTGGCAATCAGCCCCAGCATTTT. The chain uses TRBV25-1 and TRBJ1-5; possibly TRBD1 for D (5 bases). The CDR3 length is 16 residues. V was trimmed by 1 base and J by 2 bases, leaving 12 bases between them. The germline gives CDR1 MGHDK, CDR2 SYGVNS.

The CDR3 here is CSARDLRLPTGELFF. Written as DNA, the CDR3 is TGCAGTGCTAGAGATTTGCGACTGCCCACCGGGGAGCTGTTTTTT. This chain connects TRBV20-1 to TRBJ2-2; D remains unclear. There are 15 residues in the CDR3. Germline V lookup: CDR1 DFQATT, CDR2 SNEGSKA (reference sequence). V was pared by 0 bases and J by 4 bases, with 12 bases between.

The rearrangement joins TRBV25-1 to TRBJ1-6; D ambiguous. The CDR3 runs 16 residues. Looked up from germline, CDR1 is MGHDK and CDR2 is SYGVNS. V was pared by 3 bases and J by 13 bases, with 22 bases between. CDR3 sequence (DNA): TGTGCCAGCAGTGATTGGGCACGGGCGACCCAAGGCCCCCTCCACTTT. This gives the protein CASSDWARATQGPLHF. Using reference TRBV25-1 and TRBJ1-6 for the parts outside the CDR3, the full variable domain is EADIYQTPRYLVIGTGKKITLECSQTMGHDKMYWYQQDPGMELHLIHYSYGVNSTEKGDLSSESTVSRIRTEHFPLTLESARPSHTSQYLCASSDWARATQGPLHFGNGTRLTVT.

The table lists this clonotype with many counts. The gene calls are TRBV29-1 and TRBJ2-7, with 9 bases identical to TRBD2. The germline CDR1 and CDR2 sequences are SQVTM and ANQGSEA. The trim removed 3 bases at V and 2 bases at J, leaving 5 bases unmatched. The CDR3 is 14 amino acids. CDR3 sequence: CSVEASGNPYEQYF. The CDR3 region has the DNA TGCAGCGTTGAGGCTAGCGGGAACCCCTACGAGCAGTACTTC.

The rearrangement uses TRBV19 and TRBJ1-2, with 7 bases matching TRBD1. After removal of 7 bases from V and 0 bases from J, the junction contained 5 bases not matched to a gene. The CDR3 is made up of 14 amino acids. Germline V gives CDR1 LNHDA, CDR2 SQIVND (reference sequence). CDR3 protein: CASNGTDTNYGYTF. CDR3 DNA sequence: TGTGCCAGTAATGGGACAGATACTAACTATGGCTACACCTTC.

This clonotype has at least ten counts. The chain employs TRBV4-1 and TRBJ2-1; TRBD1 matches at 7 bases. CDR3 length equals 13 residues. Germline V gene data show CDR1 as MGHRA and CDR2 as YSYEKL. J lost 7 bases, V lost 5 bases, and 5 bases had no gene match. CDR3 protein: CASSDRDQNEQFF. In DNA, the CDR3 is TGCGCCAGCAGCGACAGGGATCAGAATGAGCAGTTCTTC.

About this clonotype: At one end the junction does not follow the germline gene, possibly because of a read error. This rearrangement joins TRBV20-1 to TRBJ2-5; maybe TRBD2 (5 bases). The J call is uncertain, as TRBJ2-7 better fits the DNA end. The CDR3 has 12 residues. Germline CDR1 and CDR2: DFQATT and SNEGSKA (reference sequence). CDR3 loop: CGASLTLYEQYF. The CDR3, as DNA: TGCGGTGCTAGCCTGACTCTCTACGAGCAGTACTTC.

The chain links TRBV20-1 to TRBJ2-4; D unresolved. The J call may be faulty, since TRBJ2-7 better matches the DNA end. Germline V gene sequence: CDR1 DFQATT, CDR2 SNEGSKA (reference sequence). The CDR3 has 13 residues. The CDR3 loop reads CSATLTHHYEQYF. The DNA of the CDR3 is TGCAGTGCTACCTTGACTCACCACTACGAGCAGTACTTC.

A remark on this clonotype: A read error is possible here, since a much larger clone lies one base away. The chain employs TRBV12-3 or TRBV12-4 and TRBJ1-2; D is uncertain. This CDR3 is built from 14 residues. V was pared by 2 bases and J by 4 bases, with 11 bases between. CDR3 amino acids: CASSLTRTAYGYTF. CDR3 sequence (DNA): TGTGCCAGCAGTTTAACTCGTACCGCCTATGGCTACACCTTC.

The CDR3 DNA reads TGCGCCAGCAGCTCGCATTACCCTAGCGGGTACAATGAGCAGTTCTTC. It translates to CASSSHYPSGYNEQFF. The chain employs TRBV5-1 and TRBJ2-1; 8 bases align to TRBD2. Germline V gene sequence: CDR1 SGHRS, CDR2 YFSETQ. V shed 3 bases, J shed 4 bases, and the junction held 9 bases outside the gene matches. This CDR3 contains 16 residues.

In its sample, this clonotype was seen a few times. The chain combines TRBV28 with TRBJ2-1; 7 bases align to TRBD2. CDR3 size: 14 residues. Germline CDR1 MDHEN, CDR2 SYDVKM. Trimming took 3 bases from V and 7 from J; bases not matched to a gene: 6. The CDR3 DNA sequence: TGTGCCAGCAGTTTCGAGCGGGAATTGAATGAGCAGTTCTTC. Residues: CASSFERELNEQFF. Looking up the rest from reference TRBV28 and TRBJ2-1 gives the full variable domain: DVKVTQSSRYLVKRTGEKVFLECVQDMDHENMFWYRQDPGLGLRLIYFSYDVKMKEKGDIPEGYSVSREKKERFSLILESASTNQTSMYLCASSFERELNEQFFGPGTRLTVL.

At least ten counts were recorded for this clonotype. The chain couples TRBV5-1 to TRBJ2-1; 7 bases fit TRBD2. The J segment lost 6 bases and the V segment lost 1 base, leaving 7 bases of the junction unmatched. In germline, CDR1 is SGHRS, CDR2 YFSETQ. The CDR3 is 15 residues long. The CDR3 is CASSLIAGGFNEQFF. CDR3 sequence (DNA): TGCGCCAGCAGCTTGATAGCCGGGGGGTTCAATGAGCAGTTCTTC.

The chain's CDR3 is CSARFTPSNYGYTF. The CDR3, as DNA: TGCAGTGCTAGATTCACCCCTTCTAACTATGGCTACACCTTC. The chain couples TRBV20-1 to TRBJ1-2; D ambiguous. This CDR3 contains 14 residues. Trimming cost V 2 bases and J 0 bases, with 10 bases left between them. The germline V gene encodes CDR1 DFQATT and CDR2 SNEGSKA (reference sequence).

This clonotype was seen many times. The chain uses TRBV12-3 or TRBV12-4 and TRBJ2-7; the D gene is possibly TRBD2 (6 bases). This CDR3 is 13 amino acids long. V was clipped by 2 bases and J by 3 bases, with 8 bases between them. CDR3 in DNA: TGTGCCAGCAGTTTAATGGGGGGCTACGAGCAGTACTTC. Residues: CASSLMGGYEQYF.

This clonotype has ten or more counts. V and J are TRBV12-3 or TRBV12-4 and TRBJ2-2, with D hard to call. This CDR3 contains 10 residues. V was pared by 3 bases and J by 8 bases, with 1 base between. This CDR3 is CASSLGELFF. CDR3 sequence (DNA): TGTGCCAGCAGTTTGGGGGAGCTGTTTTTT.

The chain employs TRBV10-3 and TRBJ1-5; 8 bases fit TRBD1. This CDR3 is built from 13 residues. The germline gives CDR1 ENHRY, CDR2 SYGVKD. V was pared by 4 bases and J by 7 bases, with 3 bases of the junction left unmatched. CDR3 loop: CAISGTGSQPQHF. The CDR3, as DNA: TGTGCCATCAGTGGGACAGGGTCCCAGCCCCAGCATTTT.

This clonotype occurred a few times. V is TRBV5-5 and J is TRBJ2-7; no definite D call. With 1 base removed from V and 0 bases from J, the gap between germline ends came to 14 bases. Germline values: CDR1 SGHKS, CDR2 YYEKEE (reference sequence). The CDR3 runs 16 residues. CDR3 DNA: TGTGCCAGCAGCTTGATCGGCACTACGAGCTCCTACGAGCAGTACTTC. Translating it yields CASSLIGTTSSYEQYF. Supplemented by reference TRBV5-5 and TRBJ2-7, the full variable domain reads DAGVTQSPTHLIKTRGQQVTLRCSPISGHKSVSWYQQVLGQGPQFIFQYYEKEERGRGNFPDRFSARQFPNYSSELNVNALLLGDSALYLCASSLIGTTSSYEQYFGPGTRLTVT.

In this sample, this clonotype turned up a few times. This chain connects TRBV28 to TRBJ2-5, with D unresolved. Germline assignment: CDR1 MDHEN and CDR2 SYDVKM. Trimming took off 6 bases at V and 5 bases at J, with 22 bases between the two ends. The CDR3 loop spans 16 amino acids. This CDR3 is CASSPGFHRASETQYF. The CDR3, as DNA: TGTGCCAGCAGCCCCGGGTTCCATCGGGCATCGGAGACCCAGTACTTC.

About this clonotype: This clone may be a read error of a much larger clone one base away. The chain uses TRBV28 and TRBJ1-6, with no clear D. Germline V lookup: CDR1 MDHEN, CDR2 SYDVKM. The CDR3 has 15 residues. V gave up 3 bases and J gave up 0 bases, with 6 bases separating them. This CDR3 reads CASSFASSYNSPLHF. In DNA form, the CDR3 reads TGTGCCAGCAGTTTCGCGAGCTCCTATAATTCACCCCTCCACTTT.

CDR3 region: CASSFGSGGYNSPLHF. CDR3 in DNA: TGTGCCAGCAGCTTTGGTTCCGGCGGCTATAATTCACCCCTCCACTTT. This sequence joins TRBV7-2 and TRBJ1-6, with unresolved D. Germline lookup yields CDR1 SGHTA and CDR2 FQGNSA. The V end was cut by 3 bases, the J end by 3 bases, with 12 bases between. This CDR3 contains 16 residues.

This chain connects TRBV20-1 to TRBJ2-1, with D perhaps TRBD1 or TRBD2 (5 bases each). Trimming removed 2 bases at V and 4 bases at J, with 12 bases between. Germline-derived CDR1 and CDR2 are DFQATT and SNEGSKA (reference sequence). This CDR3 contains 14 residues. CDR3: CSARLQRGYNEQFF. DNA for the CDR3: TGCAGTGCTAGACTCCAGAGGGGATACAATGAGCAGTTCTTC.

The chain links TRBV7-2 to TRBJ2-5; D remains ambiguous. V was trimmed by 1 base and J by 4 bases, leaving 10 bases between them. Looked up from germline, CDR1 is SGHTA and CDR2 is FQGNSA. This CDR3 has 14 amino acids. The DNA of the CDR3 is TGTGCCAGCAGCTTAGACTGGGGTCCAGAGACCCAGTACTTC. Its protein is CASSLDWGPETQYF.